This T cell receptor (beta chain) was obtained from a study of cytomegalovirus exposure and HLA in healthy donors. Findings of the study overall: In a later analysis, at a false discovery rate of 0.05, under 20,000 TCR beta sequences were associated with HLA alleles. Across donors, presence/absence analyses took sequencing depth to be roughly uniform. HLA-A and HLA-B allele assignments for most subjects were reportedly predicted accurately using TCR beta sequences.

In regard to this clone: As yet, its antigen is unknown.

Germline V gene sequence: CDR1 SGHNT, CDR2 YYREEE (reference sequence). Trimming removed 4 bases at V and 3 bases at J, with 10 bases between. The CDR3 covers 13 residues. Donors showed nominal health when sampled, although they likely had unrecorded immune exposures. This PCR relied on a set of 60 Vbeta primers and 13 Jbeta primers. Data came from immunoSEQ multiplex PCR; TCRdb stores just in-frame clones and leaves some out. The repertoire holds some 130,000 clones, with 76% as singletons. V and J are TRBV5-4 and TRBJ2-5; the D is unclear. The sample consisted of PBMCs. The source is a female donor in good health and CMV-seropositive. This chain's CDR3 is CASSLVFEETQYF. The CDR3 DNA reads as TGTGCCAGCAGCCTGGTATTCGAAGAGACCCAGTACTTC.